The clone carrying this TCR beta chain was counted many times. Its matching antigen is unknown. Preparation of the TCRbeta library was carried out with unique molecular identifiers. TCRdb reprocessed the PCR reads via MiXCR and lists one record per CDR3 protein. This sample has over 200,000 distinct CDR3 sequences, with 11% found just once. The sample belongs to a study of T-cell reconstitution after alpha-beta-depleted transplantation in children. The germline V and J ends were trimmed by 2 bases and 1 base, with 8 bases remaining between them. This CDR3 is built from 15 residues. Findings of the study overall: Where some patients showed high TCRbeta diversity at day 60, it came from recipient T cells and thymic progenitors that had survived. It was newly produced T cells that mostly accounted for T-cell counts and diversity one year after transplant. About two months after transplant, alpha-beta T cells reportedly came from several hundred expanded graft clones.

The chain employs TRBV12-3 or TRBV12-4 and TRBJ2-2, with D possibly called TRBD1 or TRBD2 (5 bases each). The sequencing used PBMCs, collected before TCRalphabeta/CD19-depleted stem cell transplant. The TCR comes from a child under three years old with acute myeloid leukemia, due to receive a stem cell transplant. CDR3 in DNA: TGTGCCAGCAGTTTAAATGGGGGGAACACCGGGGAGCTGTTTTTT. It specifies CASSLNGGNTGELFF.